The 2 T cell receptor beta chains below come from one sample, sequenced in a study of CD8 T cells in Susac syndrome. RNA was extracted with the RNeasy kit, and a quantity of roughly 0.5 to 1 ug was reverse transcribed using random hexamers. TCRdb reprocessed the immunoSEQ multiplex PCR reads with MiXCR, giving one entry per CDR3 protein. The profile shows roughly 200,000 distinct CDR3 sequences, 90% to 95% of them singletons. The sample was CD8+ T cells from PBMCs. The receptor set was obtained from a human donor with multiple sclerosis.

CDR3 in DNA: TGCAGCGTTGTCCACAGGGAGACCGCCTACGAGCAGTACTTC. Translated: CSVVHRETAYEQYF. The chain employs TRBV29-1 and TRBJ2-7; a weak D match, TRBD1 (6 bases). V shed 4 bases and J shed 2 bases, with 15 bases lying between them. Germline CDR1 reads SQVTM; CDR2 reads ANQGSEA. The CDR3 runs to 14 residues.

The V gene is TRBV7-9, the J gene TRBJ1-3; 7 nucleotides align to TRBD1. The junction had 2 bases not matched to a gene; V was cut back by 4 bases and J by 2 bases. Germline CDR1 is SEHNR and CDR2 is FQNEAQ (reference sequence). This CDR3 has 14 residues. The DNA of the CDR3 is TGTGCCAGCAGCTCCAGGGGGACTGGAAACACCATATATTTT. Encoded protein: CASSSRGTGNTIYF.